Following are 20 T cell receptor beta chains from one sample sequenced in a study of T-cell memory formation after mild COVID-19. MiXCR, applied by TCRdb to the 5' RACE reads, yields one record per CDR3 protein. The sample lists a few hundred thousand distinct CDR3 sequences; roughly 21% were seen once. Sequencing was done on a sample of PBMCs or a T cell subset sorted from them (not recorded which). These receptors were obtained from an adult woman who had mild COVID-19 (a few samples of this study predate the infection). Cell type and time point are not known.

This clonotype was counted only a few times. CDR3 sequence: CASSHIGGEAFF. The CDR3 coding sequence is TGTGCCAGCAGCCATATAGGGGGTGAAGCTTTCTTT. V usage is TRBV6-2 or TRBV6-3 and J usage is TRBJ1-1; D is perhaps TRBD1 (6 bases). This CDR3 spans 12 amino acids. Germline CDR1 MNHEY, CDR2 SVGEGT. Deletions cut 6 bases from V and 7 bases from J, with 12 bases between.

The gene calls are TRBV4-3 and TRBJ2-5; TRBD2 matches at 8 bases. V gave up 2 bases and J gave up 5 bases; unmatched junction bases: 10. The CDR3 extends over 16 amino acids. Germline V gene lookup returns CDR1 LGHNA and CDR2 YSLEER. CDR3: CASSQFQRERGETQYF. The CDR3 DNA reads TGCGCCAGCAGCCAATTCCAGCGGGAGCGTGGGGAGACCCAGTACTTC.

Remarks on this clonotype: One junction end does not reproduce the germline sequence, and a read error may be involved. The CDR3: CASSGGTSGSIDTQYF. The CDR3 DNA follows: TGTGCCAGCAGCGGAGGGACTAGCGGGAGCATAGATACGCAGTATTTT. The V and J genes are TRBV7-2 and TRBJ2-3; 14 bases agree with TRBD2. Per the germline V gene, CDR1 is SGHTA and CDR2 is FQGNSA. The CDR3 length is 16 residues.

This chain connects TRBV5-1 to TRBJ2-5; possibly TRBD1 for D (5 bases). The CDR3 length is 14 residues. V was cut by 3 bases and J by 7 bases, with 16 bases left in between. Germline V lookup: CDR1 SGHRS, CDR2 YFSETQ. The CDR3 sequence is CASSSGRESWTQYF. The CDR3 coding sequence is TGCGCCAGCAGCTCGGGCAGGGAATCATGGACCCAGTACTTC.

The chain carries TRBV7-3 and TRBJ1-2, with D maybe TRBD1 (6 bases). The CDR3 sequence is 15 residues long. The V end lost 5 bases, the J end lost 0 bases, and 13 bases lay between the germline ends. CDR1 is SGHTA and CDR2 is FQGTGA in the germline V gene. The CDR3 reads CASSTSGTPNYGYTF. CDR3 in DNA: TGTGCCAGCAGCACTTCCGGGACACCTAACTATGGCTACACCTTC.

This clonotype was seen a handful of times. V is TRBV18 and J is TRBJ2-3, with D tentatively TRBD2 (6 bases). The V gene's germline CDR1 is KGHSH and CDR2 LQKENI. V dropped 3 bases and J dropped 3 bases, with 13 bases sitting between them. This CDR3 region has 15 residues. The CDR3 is CASSPPRGGTDTQYF. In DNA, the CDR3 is TGTGCCAGCTCACCCCCCCGAGGAGGGACAGATACGCAGTATTTT.

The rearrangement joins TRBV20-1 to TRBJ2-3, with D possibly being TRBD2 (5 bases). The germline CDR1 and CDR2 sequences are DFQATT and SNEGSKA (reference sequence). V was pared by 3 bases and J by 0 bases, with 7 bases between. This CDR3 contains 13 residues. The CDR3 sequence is CSARDSSTDTQYF. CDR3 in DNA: TGCAGTGCTAGGGACTCCAGCACAGATACGCAGTATTTT.

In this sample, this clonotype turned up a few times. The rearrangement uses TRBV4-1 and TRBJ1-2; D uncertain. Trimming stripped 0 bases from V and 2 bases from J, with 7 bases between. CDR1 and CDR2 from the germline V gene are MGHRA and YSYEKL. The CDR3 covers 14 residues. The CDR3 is CASSQDSGNYGYTF. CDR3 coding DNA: TGCGCCAGCAGCCAAGATTCAGGAAACTATGGCTACACCTTC.

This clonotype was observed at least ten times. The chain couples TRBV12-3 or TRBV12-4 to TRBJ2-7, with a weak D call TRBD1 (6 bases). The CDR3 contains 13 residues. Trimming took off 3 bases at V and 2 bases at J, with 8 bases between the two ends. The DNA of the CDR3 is TGTGCCAGCAGTTTCGACAGGACCTACGAGCAGTACTTC. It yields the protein CASSFDRTYEQYF.

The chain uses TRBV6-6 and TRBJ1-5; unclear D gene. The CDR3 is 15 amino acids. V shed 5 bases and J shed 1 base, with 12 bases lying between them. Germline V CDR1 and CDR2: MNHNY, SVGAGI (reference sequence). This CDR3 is CASSPAGGSNQPQHF. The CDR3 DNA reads TGTGCCAGCAGTCCCGCGGGTGGGAGCAATCAGCCCCAGCATTTT.

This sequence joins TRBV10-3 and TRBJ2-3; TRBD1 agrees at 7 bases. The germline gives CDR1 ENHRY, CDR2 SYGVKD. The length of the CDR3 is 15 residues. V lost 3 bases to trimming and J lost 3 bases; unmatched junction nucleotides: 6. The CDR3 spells CAISDRDRETDTQYF. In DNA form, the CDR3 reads TGTGCCATCAGTGACCGGGACAGAGAAACAGATACGCAGTATTTT.

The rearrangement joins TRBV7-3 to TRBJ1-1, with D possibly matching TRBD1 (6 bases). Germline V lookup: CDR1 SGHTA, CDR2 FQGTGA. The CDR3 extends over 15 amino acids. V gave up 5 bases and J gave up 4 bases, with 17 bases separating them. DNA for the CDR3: TGTGCCAGCAGCCAACAGGGTCTCGGGTCCACTGAAGCTTTCTTT. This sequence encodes CASSQQGLGSTEAFF.

CDR3: CASGLVIGPGTEAFF. The DNA of the CDR3 is TGTGCTAGTGGTTTGGTAATTGGGCCGGGCACTGAAGCTTTCTTT. The chain uses TRBV12-5 and TRBJ1-1; D gene ambiguous. V was trimmed by 0 bases and J by 4 bases, leaving 12 bases between them. This CDR3 contains 15 residues. CDR1 and CDR2 from the germline V gene are LGHNT and FRNRAP.

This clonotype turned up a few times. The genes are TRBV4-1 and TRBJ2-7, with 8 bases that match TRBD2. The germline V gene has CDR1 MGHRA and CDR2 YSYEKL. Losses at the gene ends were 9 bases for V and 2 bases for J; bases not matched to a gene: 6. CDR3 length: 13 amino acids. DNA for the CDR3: TGCGCCAGGAATCGGGGGGGACCCTACGAGCAGTACTTC. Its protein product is CARNRGGPYEQYF.

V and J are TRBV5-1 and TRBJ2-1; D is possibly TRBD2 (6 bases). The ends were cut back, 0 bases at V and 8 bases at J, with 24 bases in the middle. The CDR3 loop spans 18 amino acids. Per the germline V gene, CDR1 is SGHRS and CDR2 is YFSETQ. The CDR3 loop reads CASSLAKLAVGMVDEQFF. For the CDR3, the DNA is TGCGCCAGCAGCTTGGCCAAGTTAGCGGTGGGCATGGTAGATGAGCAGTTCTTC.

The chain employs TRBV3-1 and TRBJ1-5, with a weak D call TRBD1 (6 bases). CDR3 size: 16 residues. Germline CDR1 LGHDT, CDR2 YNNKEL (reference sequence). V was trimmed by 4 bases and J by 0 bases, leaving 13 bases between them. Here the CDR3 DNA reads TGTGCCAGCAGCCCTCAGACAGGTTCTAGCAATCAGCCCCAGCATTTT. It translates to CASSPQTGSSNQPQHF.

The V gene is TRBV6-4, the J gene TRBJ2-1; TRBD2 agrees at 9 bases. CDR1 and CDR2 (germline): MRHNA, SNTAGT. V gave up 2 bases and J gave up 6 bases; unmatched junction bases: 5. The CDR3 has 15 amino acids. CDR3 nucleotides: TGTGCCAGCAGTGACGGGCTAGCGGGAATCAATGAGCAGTTCTTC. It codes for CASSDGLAGINEQFF.

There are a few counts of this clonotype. This CDR3 reads CASSLGGKEVNEQFF. CDR3 bases: TGTGCCAGCAGTTTAGGAGGGAAGGAGGTGAATGAGCAGTTCTTC. This chain joins TRBV12-3 or TRBV12-4 and TRBJ2-1; D perhaps matches TRBD2 (5 bases). CDR3 length: 15 amino acids. Trimming cost V 1 base and J 7 bases, with 14 bases left between them.

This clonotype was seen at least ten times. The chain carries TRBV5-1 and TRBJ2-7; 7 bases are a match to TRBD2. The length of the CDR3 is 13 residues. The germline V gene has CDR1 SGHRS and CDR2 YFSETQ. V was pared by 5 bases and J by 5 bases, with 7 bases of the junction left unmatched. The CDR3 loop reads CASRTGTTDEQYF. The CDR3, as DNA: TGCGCCAGCAGAACCGGGACTACTGACGAGCAGTACTTC. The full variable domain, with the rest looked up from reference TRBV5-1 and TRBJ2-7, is KAGVTQTPRYLIKTRGQQVTLSCSPISGHRSVSWYQQTPGQGLQFLFEYFSETQRNKGNFPGRFSGRQFSNSRSEMNVSTLELGDSALYLCASRTGTTDEQYFGPGTRLTVT.

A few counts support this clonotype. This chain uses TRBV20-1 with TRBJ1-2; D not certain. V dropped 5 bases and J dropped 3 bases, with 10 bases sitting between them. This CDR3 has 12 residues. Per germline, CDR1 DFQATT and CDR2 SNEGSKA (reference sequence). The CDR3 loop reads CSALSTDYGYTF. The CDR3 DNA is TGCAGTGCTCTATCTACTGACTATGGCTACACCTTC.